A single count supports the clone carrying this T cell receptor beta chain. Antigen unknown. This sample is drawn from a study of CD8 T cells in ankylosing spondylitis. The TCR beta libraries were generated through quantitative 5'-RACE incorporating molecular barcodes. TCRdb reprocessed the 5' RACE reads via MiXCR and lists one record per CDR3 protein. The sample has approximately 400,000 distinct CDR3 sequences; roughly 26% are singletons. Germline loops: CDR1 LNHNV, CDR2 YYDKDF (reference sequence). The CDR3 length is 15 residues. Trimming cost V 5 bases and J 2 bases; bases outside gene matches: 5. Notes on the study in general: A motif in TCR beta, a set of roughly eight highly homologous variants, appeared characteristic of ankylosing spondylitis blood. Disease-linked clones bore a CD8+ phenotype, appearing relatively rarely in peripheral blood.

This chain connects TRBV15 to TRBJ2-2; 7 bases line up with TRBD1. The sequence came from a male donor with ankylosing spondylitis. Sequenced: blood, either unsorted or a sorted T cell fraction (not recorded which). CDR3 loop: CATSPGTDNTGELFF. As DNA, the CDR3 is TGTGCCACCAGCCCGGGGACAGATAACACCGGGGAGCTGTTTTTT.